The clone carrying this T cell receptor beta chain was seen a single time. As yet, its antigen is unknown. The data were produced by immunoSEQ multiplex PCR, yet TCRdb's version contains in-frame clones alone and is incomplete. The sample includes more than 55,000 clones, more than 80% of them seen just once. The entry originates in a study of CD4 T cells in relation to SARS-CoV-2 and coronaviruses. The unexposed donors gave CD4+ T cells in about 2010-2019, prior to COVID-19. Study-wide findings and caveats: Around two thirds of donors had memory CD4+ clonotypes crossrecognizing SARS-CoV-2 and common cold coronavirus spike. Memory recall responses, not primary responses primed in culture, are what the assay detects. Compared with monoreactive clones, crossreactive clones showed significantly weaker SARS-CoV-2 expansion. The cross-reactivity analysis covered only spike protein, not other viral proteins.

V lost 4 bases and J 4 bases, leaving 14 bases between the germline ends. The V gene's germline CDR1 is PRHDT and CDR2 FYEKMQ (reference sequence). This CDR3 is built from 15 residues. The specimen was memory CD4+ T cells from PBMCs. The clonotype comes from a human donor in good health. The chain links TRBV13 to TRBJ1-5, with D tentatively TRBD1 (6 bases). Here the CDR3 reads CASSSREGGNQPQHF. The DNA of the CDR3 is TGTGCCAGCAGCTCCCGGGAAGGGGGTAATCAGCCCCAGCATTTT.